This T cell receptor (beta chain) was identified during a study of T cells after yellow fever vaccination. This clonotype was found many times. One entry per CDR3 protein results from TCRdb running MiXCR on the 5' RACE reads. Of around 340,000 distinct CDR3 sequences listed, 8.5% to 10% were seen once; the top ten hold over 15%. Material: PBMCs, obtained on the day of the first yellow fever vaccination. The receptor comes from a man aged 18 to 30 who received the YFV17D yellow fever vaccine.

CDR3 coding DNA: TGTGCCAGCAGTGACTCGACCACAGATACGCAGTATTTT. It is translated as CASSDSTTDTQYF. The J gene is TRBJ2-3, the V gene TRBV6-4; D not certain. The germline gives CDR1 MRHNA, CDR2 SNTAGT. The CDR3 covers 13 residues. Trimming left V 0 bases short and J 2 bases short, with 3 bases between.